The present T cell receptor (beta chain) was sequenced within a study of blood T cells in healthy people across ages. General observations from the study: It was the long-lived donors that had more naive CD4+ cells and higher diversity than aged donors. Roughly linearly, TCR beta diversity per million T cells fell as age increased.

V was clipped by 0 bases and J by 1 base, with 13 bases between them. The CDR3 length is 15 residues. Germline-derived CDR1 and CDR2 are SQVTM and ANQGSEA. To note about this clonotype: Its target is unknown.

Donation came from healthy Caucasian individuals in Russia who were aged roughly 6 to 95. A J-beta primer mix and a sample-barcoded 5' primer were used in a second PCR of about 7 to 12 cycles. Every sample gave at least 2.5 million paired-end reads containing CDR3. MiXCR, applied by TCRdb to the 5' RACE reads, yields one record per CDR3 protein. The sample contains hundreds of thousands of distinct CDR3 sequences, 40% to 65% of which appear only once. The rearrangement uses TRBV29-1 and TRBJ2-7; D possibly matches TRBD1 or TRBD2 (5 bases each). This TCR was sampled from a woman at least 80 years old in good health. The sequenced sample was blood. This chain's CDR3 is CSVEDSPEGSYEQYF. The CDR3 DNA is TGCAGCGTTGAAGATTCGCCCGAGGGGTCCTACGAGCAGTACTTC.